The clone carrying this TCR beta chain was seen more than once but under ten times. In building TCR beta libraries, iRepertoire HTBI primers were used together with Arm-PCR of CDR3 regions. Each CDR3 protein is one row after TCRdb ran MiXCR on the multiplex PCR reads. This sample yields about 660,000 distinct CDR3 sequences, of which approximately 29% are seen a single time; about 40% belongs to the top ten. This record belongs to a study of regulatory T cells in long-lasting Graves disease. At the level of the study: Persistence in Graves' disease required over 5 years of antithyroid drugs plus positive TSH receptor antibodies.

The length of the CDR3 is 15 residues. V shed 3 bases and J 5 bases; nucleotides not matched to a gene: 5. Time point in this sample: persistent/refractory GD, antithyroid drugs over 5 years with positive TRAb. Isolated PBMC RNA provided the starting material for the TCR library. The starting material was peripheral blood mononuclear cells (PBMCs), obtained when the disease was refractory, from a patient treated with antithyroid drugs. The receptor was derived from a female donor with Graves disease. V gene TRBV12-3 or TRBV12-4 combines with J gene TRBJ1-5; 9 bases align to TRBD1. The CDR3 is CASSFLQGADQPQHF. The CDR3 DNA sequence: TGTGCCAGCAGTTTCCTACAGGGGGCTGATCAGCCCCAGCATTTT.